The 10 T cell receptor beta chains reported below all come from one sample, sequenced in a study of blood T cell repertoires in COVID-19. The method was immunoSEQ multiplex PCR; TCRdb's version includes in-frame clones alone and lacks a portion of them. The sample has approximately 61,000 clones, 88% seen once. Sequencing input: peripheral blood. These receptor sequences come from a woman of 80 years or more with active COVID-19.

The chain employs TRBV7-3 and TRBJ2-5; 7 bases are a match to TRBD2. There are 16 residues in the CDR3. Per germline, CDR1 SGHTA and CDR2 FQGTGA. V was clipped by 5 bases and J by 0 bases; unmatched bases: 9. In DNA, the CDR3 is TGTGCCAGCAGCCAACACGGGACTACCTACCAAGAGACCCAGTACTTC. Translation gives CASSQHGTTYQETQYF.

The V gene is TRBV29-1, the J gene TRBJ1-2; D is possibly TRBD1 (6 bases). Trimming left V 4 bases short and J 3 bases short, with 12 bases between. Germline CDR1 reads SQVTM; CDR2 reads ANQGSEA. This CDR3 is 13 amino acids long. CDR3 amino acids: CSVAGGGDYGYTF. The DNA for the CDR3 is TGCAGCGTTGCGGGAGGGGGGGACTATGGCTACACCTTC.

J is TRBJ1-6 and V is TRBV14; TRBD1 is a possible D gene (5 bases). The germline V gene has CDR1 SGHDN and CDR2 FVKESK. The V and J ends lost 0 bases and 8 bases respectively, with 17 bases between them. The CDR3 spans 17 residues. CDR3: CASSQDLGGVSYSPLHF. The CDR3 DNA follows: TGTGCCAGCAGCCAAGATCTTGGAGGGGTATCTTATTCACCCCTCCACTTT.

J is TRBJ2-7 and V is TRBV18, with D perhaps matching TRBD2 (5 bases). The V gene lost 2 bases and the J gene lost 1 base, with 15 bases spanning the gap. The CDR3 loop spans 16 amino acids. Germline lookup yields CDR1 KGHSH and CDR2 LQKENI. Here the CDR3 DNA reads TGTGCCAGCTCACCAAGGAGCGGTGCGAAATCCTACGAGCAGTACTTC. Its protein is CASSPRSGAKSYEQYF.

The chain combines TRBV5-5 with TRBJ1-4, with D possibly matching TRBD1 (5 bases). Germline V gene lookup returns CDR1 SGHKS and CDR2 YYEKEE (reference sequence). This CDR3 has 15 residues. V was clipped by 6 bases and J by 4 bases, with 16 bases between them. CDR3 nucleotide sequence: TGTGCCAGCACCCAAGCCCCAGGGCTTAATGAAAAACTGTTTTTT. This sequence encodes CASTQAPGLNEKLFF. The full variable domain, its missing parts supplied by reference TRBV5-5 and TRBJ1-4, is DAGVTQSPTHLIKTRGQQVTLRCSPISGHKSVSWYQQVLGQGPQFIFQYYEKEERGRGNFPDRFSARQFPNYSSELNVNALLLGDSALYLCASTQAPGLNEKLFFGSGTQLSVL.

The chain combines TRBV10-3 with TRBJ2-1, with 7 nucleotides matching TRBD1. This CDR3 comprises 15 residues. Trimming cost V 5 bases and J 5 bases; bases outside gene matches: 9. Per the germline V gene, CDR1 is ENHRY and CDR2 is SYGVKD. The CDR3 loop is CAISRQGLTDNEQFF. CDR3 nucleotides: TGTGCCATCAGTCGACAGGGTCTCACCGACAATGAGCAGTTCTTC.

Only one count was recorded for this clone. CDR3 DNA: TGTGCCAGCAGTGGGACAGGGGTCGGAAACACCATATATTTT. This sequence encodes CASSGTGVGNTIYF. The chain recombines TRBV2 with TRBJ1-3; 9 bases map to TRBD1. Looked up from germline, CDR1 is SNHLY and CDR2 is FYNNEI. The trim removed 4 bases at V and 4 bases at J, leaving 2 bases unmatched. The CDR3 runs to 14 residues. Combining the CDR3 with reference TRBV2 and TRBJ1-3 gives the whole variable domain EPEVTQTPSHQVTQMGQEVILRCVPISNHLYFYWYRQILGQKVEFLVSFYNNEISEKSEIFDDQFSVERPDGSNFTLKIRSTKLEDSAMYFCASSGTGVGNTIYFGEGSWLTVV.

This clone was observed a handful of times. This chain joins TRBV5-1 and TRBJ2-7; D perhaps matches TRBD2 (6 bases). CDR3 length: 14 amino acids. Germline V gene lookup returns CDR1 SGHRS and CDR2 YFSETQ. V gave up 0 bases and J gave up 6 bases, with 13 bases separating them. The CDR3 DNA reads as TGCGCCAGCAGCTTGGTGGGGGGATCCGGCGAGCAGTACTTC. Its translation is CASSLVGGSGEQYF.

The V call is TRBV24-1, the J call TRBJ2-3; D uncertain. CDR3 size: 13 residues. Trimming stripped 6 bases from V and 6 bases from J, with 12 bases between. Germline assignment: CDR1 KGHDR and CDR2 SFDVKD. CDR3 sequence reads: CATSFSFGDTQYF. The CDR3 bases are TGTGCCACCAGTTTCAGTTTTGGTGATACGCAGTATTTT.

The CDR3 loop is CASSTGAGIVTQYF. For the CDR3, the DNA is TGCGCCAGCAGCACGGGAGCGGGTATTGTGACCCAGTACTTC. The genes are TRBV5-1 and TRBJ2-5, with D maybe TRBD2 (6 bases). The germline V gene has CDR1 SGHRS and CDR2 YFSETQ. The CDR3 totals 14 residues. Trimming cost V 4 bases and J 7 bases, with 17 bases left between them.